One sample yielded the 32 T cell receptor beta chains listed below, sequenced in a study of blood T cell repertoires in COVID-19. Assay used: immunoSEQ multiplex PCR; TCRdb lists only in-frame clones, some missing. The sample carries fewer than 200,000 clones, roughly 82% recorded once. The sequenced sample consisted of PBMCs or T cells enriched from blood (not recorded which). The receptors stem from a man in his fifties or sixties who had recovered from COVID-19.

The chain employs TRBV21-1 and TRBJ1-1. TRBV21-1 constitutes a pseudogene. This CDR3 has 16 residues. The CDR3 sequence: CASSKGPGGPNTEAFF. The CDR3 DNA sequence: TGTGCCAGCAGCAAAGGTCCCGGAGGACCGAACACTGAAGCTTTCTTT.

The rearrangement joins TRBV28 to TRBJ2-1; 9 nucleotides match TRBD2. Trimming cost V 7 bases and J 1 base; bases outside gene matches: 8. Germline CDR1 MDHEN, CDR2 SYDVKM. The CDR3 loop spans 16 amino acids. This chain's CDR3 is CASNLAGRASYNEQFF. The CDR3 DNA is TGTGCCAGCAATCTAGCGGGGAGGGCGTCCTACAATGAGCAGTTCTTC. The whole variable domain, filled in from reference TRBV28 and TRBJ2-1, reads DVKVTQSSRYLVKRTGEKVFLECVQDMDHENMFWYRQDPGLGLRLIYFSYDVKMKEKGDIPEGYSVSREKKERFSLILESASTNQTSMYLCASNLAGRASYNEQFFGPGTRLTVL.

This clone was seen a handful of times. Distinct nucleotide sequences in the sample also encode this CDR3. CDR3 residues: CASRPGQGSTDTQYF. CDR3 in DNA: TGTGCCAGCCGCCCCGGACAGGGGAGCACAGATACGCAGTATTTT. The V gene is TRBV14, the J gene TRBJ2-3, with TRBD1 matching 9 bases. J was trimmed by 0 bases and V by 8 bases; bases with no gene match: 6. CDR1 is SGHDN and CDR2 is FVKESK in the germline V gene. This CDR3 region has 15 residues.

V usage is TRBV5-1 and J usage is TRBJ2-7; TRBD1 matches at 7 bases. Germline-derived CDR1 and CDR2 are SGHRS and YFSETQ. Germline trimming cut 3 bases from V and 3 bases from J; bases unmatched to any gene: 0. CDR3 length: 12 residues. The CDR3 region has the DNA TGCGCCAGCAGCTGGGACAGCTACGAGCAGTACTTC. Translated: CASSWDSYEQYF.

The V call is TRBV7-9, the J call TRBJ2-5, with 10 bases aligning to TRBD1. CDR3 length: 15 residues. Per germline, CDR1 SEHNR and CDR2 FQNEAQ (reference sequence). V lost 2 bases, J lost 5 bases, and 5 bases stayed unmatched. The CDR3: CASSLLGTGDETQYF. The DNA for the CDR3 is TGTGCCAGCAGCTTACTCGGGACAGGGGACGAGACCCAGTACTTC.

This clone was recorded once. The V gene is TRBV18, the J gene TRBJ2-5; no clear D. The CDR3 is 14 residues long. Germline values: CDR1 KGHSH, CDR2 LQKENI. The ends were cut back, 6 bases at V and 1 base at J, with 12 bases in the middle. For the CDR3, the DNA is TGTGCCAGCTCCCCCCGTGCCGGCCAAGAGACCCAGTACTTC. It specifies CASSPRAGQETQYF.

J is TRBJ1-2 and V is TRBV5-1; D is undetermined. Germline CDR1 and CDR2: SGHRS and YFSETQ. The V end was cut by 0 bases, the J end by 7 bases, with 16 bases between. CDR3 size: 15 residues. CDR3 loop: CASSLEEDYYSGYTF. CDR3 bases: TGCGCCAGCAGCTTGGAAGAGGACTACTACTCTGGCTACACCTTC.

The count of this clone is one. This chain links TRBV19 with TRBJ1-5; a possible D gene is TRBD1 (6 bases). The germline V gene encodes CDR1 LNHDA and CDR2 SQIVND (reference sequence). The CDR3 has 15 amino acids. The ends were cut back, 5 bases at V and 7 bases at J, with 18 bases in the middle. The CDR3 sequence: CASSPRGTGNQPQHF. The CDR3 nucleotides read TGTGCCAGTAGTCCCAGGGGCACAGGGAACCAGCCCCAGCATTTT.

The rearrangement uses TRBV25-1 and TRBJ1-1; 7 bases agree with TRBD1. The CDR3 spans 13 residues. The trim removed 7 bases at V and 5 bases at J, leaving 7 bases unmatched. CDR1 and CDR2 (germline): MGHDK, SYGVNS. CDR3 nucleotide sequence: TGTGCCAGCAACCCGACAGGGAAAACTGAAGCTTTCTTT. Amino acids: CASNPTGKTEAFF. The full variable domain, rest sourced from reference TRBV25-1 and TRBJ1-1, is EADIYQTPRYLVIGTGKKITLECSQTMGHDKMYWYQQDPGMELHLIHYSYGVNSTEKGDLSSESTVSRIRTEHFPLTLESARPSHTSQYLCASNPTGKTEAFFGQGTRLTVV.

The J gene is TRBJ1-2, the V gene TRBV6-5, with D maybe TRBD1 (5 bases). This CDR3 comprises 11 residues. In germline, CDR1 is MNHEY, CDR2 SVGAGI. Trimming took off 2 bases at V and 7 bases at J, with 5 bases between the two ends. The CDR3 loop is CASSYGAGYTF. DNA for the CDR3: TGTGCCAGCAGTTACGGGGCTGGCTACACCTTC.

The V and J genes are TRBV12-3 or TRBV12-4 and TRBJ1-1, with no clear D. Between the trimmed V and J ends, which lost 3 bases and 3 bases, there was a span of 8 bases. The CDR3 length is 13 residues. The chain's CDR3 is CASSFRSDTEAFF. The CDR3 coding sequence is TGTGCCAGCAGTTTCCGGTCCGACACTGAAGCTTTCTTT.

The V gene is TRBV7-3, the J gene TRBJ2-1; 8 bases agree with TRBD2. CDR1 and CDR2 from the germline V gene are SGHTA and FQGTGA. CDR3 length: 15 amino acids. J lost 2 bases, V lost 3 bases, and 3 bases had no gene match. The CDR3 spells CASSLAGGPYNEQFF. CDR3 DNA sequence: TGTGCCAGCAGCTTGGCGGGGGGTCCCTACAATGAGCAGTTCTTC.

About this clone: The sample has other DNA sequences that encode this CDR3 too. The CDR3 reads CASSSGGTEAFF. The CDR3 region has the DNA TGTGCCAGCAGCTCGGGGGGGACCGAAGCTTTCTTT. The chain joins TRBV7-9 to TRBJ1-1; a weak D match, TRBD1 (5 bases). This CDR3 has 12 amino acids. The V gene's germline CDR1 is SEHNR and CDR2 FQNEAQ (reference sequence). V was clipped by 4 bases and J by 8 bases, with 11 bases between them. The full variable domain, with the rest looked up from reference TRBV7-9 and TRBJ1-1, is DTGVSQNPRHKITKRGQNVTFRCDPISEHNRLYWYRQTLGQGPEFLTYFQNEAQLEKSRLLSDRFSAERPKGSFSTLEIQRTEQGDSAMYLCASSSGGTEAFFGQGTRLTVV.

This chain uses TRBV7-9 with TRBJ1-3; 9 nucleotides line up with TRBD1. The ends lost 5 bases at V and 1 base at J; junction bases unmatched: 6. Germline-derived CDR1 and CDR2 are SEHNR and FQNEAQ (reference sequence). The CDR3 has 16 amino acids. The chain's CDR3 is CASSEQGARSGNTIYF. The CDR3 DNA sequence: TGTGCCAGCAGCGAACAGGGGGCGCGATCTGGAAACACCATATATTTT.

The rearrangement uses TRBV3-1 (or the pseudogene TRBV3-2) and TRBJ2-1; TRBD1 matches 12 bases. Germline loops: CDR1 LGHDT, CDR2 YNNKEL (reference sequence). Losses at the gene ends were 2 bases for V and 8 bases for J; bases not matched to a gene: 4. There are 15 residues in the CDR3. DNA of the CDR3: TGTGCCAGCAGCCAACCGGGACAGGGGGCCGATGAGCAGTTCTTC. Its translation is CASSQPGQGADEQFF.

The rearrangement uses TRBV5-5 and TRBJ1-4; D gene uncertain. There are 15 residues in the CDR3. Germline CDR1 and CDR2: SGHKS and YYEKEE (reference sequence). V was clipped by 1 base and J by 0 bases, with 7 bases between them. The CDR3 nucleotides read TGTGCCAGCAGCTTGAATGCAGCAACTAATGAAAAACTGTTTTTT. Translated: CASSLNAATNEKLFF.

This chain uses TRBV5-6 with TRBJ1-5; the D is unclear. Germline-derived CDR1 and CDR2 are SGHDT and YYEEEE. The CDR3 totals 15 residues. Trimming left V 1 base short and J 2 bases short, with 10 bases between. Written as DNA, the CDR3 is TGTGCCAGCAGCTTGTTAACAGCCGGCAATCAGCCCCAGCATTTT. Translated, it gives CASSLLTAGNQPQHF.

This chain joins TRBV3-1 (or the pseudogene TRBV3-2) and TRBJ1-6; TRBD1 is a possible D gene (6 bases). Germline loops: CDR1 LGHDT, CDR2 YNNKEL (reference sequence). The CDR3 spans 15 residues. V was pared by 3 bases and J by 3 bases, with 9 bases between. The CDR3 sequence: CASSHPQGYNSPLHF. CDR3 nucleotide sequence: TGTGCCAGCAGCCACCCACAGGGCTATAATTCACCCCTCCACTTT.

This clone was recorded a few times. The chain joins TRBV7-2 to TRBJ2-2; 11 bases are a match to TRBD2. V was pared by 5 bases and J by 7 bases, with 9 bases of the junction left unmatched. CDR3 length equals 16 residues. In germline, CDR1 is SGHTA, CDR2 FQGNSA. In DNA, the CDR3 is TGTGCCAGCAGCGTTAGCGGGGGGGCTCCCGTCGGGGAGCTGTTTTTT. Its protein product is CASSVSGGAPVGELFF.

The chain is built from TRBV25-1 and TRBJ1-4; 12 positions match TRBD1. The CDR3 totals 16 residues. Germline-derived CDR1 and CDR2 are MGHDK and SYGVNS. With 4 bases clipped from V and 7 bases from J, the junction kept 7 bases outside the gene matches. The CDR3 DNA sequence: TGTGCCAGCAGTGCCGGGACAGGGGGCTTTATTGAAAAACTGTTTTTT. Residues: CASSAGTGGFIEKLFF. The full variable domain, completed using reference TRBV25-1 and TRBJ1-4, is EADIYQTPRYLVIGTGKKITLECSQTMGHDKMYWYQQDPGMELHLIHYSYGVNSTEKGDLSSESTVSRIRTEHFPLTLESARPSHTSQYLCASSAGTGGFIEKLFFGSGTQLSVL.

The chain uses TRBV5-1 and TRBJ2-1, with a tentative D call TRBD1 (7 bases). Germline assignment: CDR1 SGHRS and CDR2 YFSETQ. The CDR3 is 14 residues long. The ends were cut back, 3 bases at V and 6 bases at J, with 13 bases in the middle. CDR3 region: CASSYGGTVNEQFF. CDR3 sequence (DNA): TGCGCCAGCAGCTACGGCGGGACAGTCAATGAGCAGTTCTTC.

The rearrangement links TRBV10-2 to TRBJ2-2, with no clear D. Germline V gives CDR1 WSHSY, CDR2 SAAADI. V was cut by 6 bases and J by 5 bases, with 10 bases left in between. The CDR3 contains 13 residues. The CDR3 DNA reads as TGCGCCAGCAGACGGAGTATTACCGGGGAGCTGTTTTTT. It encodes CASRRSITGELFF.

This chain joins TRBV9 and TRBJ2-6; tentatively, D is TRBD2 (5 bases). Germline CDR1 is SGDLS and CDR2 is YYNGEE. V was cut by 3 bases and J by 11 bases, with 15 bases left in between. There are 14 residues in the CDR3. The CDR3 protein is CASSDRPGSYVLTF. CDR3 nucleotide sequence: TGTGCCAGCAGCGACCGGCCGGGGTCTTACGTCCTGACTTTC.

This clone was picked up a small number of times. The V call is TRBV14, the J call TRBJ2-1; 12 bases align to TRBD1. The V and J ends lost 4 bases and 7 bases, in that order; junction bases with no gene match: 5. Germline V lookup: CDR1 SGHDN, CDR2 FVKESK. The length of the CDR3 is 15 residues. The CDR3 nucleotides are TGTGCCAGCAGCCTAACGGGACAGGGGGCAAATGAGCAGTTCTTC. Translated: CASSLTGQGANEQFF. The variable domain in full, completed from reference TRBV14 and TRBJ2-1, reads EAGVTQFPSHSVIEKGQTVTLRCDPISGHDNLYWYRRVMGKEIKFLLHFVKESKQDESGMPNNRFLAERTGGTYSTLKVQPAELEDSGVYFCASSLTGQGANEQFFGPGTRLTVL.

V gene TRBV7-3 combines with J gene TRBJ1-1; TRBD1 aligns across 9 bases. V lost 5 bases and J lost 3; bases outside the gene matches: 4. The CDR3 runs to 14 residues. Germline values: CDR1 SGHTA, CDR2 FQGTGA. CDR3 loop: CASSLGQGHTEAFF. The CDR3 DNA is TGTGCCAGCAGCCTCGGACAGGGGCACACTGAAGCTTTCTTT.

The chain links TRBV9 to TRBJ1-5; 8 nucleotides match TRBD1. The CDR3 loop spans 17 amino acids. Germline loops: CDR1 SGDLS, CDR2 YYNGEE. V gave up 0 bases and J gave up 1 base; unmatched junction bases: 6. In DNA form, the CDR3 reads TGTGCCAGCAGCGTAGGGGCAGGGGGCTTAAGCAATCAGCCCCAGCATTTT. It is translated as CASSVGAGGLSNQPQHF.

This sequence joins TRBV4-1 and TRBJ2-1; D call uncertain. V lost 5 bases to trimming and J lost 0 bases, with 11 bases between them. CDR3 length: 15 amino acids. Germline V gene lookup returns CDR1 MGHRA and CDR2 YSYEKL. CDR3 region: CASSYDSVSYNEQFF. The CDR3 nucleotides are TGCGCCAGCAGCTACGACTCGGTCTCCTACAATGAGCAGTTCTTC.

In its sample, this clone was seen a few times. The rearrangement uses TRBV3-1 (or the pseudogene TRBV3-2) and TRBJ1-2, with TRBD1 identical over 7 bases. Germline-derived CDR1 and CDR2 are LGHDT and YNNKEL (reference sequence). V was clipped by 5 bases and J by 7 bases; unmatched bases: 10. This CDR3 region has 14 residues. CDR3 DNA sequence: TGTGCCAGCAGCGCTACAGGGGAAAGGGGTGGCTACACCTTC. Residues: CASSATGERGGYTF.

V gene TRBV5-5 combines with J gene TRBJ2-1; a possible D gene is TRBD1 (6 bases). Germline V gives CDR1 SGHKS, CDR2 YYEKEE (reference sequence). Trimming removed 2 bases at V and 5 bases at J, with 14 bases between. This CDR3 is built from 15 residues. The CDR3 is CASSFLRTVDNEQFF. As DNA, the CDR3 is TGTGCCAGCAGCTTCCTAAGGACAGTGGACAATGAGCAGTTCTTC.

The CDR3: CASSISLTEAFF. Written as DNA, the CDR3 is TGTGCCAGTAGTATATCTTTGACTGAAGCTTTCTTT. The rearrangement joins TRBV19 to TRBJ1-1, with D hard to call. The CDR3 runs 12 residues. The V gene's germline CDR1 is LNHDA and CDR2 SQIVND (reference sequence). V was cut by 2 bases and J by 5 bases, with 6 bases left in between.

V gene TRBV9 combines with J gene TRBJ2-1, with TRBD2 matching over 13 bases. CDR1 is SGDLS, CDR2 YYNGEE, per germline. After removal of 2 bases from V and 6 bases from J, the junction contained 5 bases not matched to a gene. This CDR3 spans 16 amino acids. CDR3 in DNA: TGTGCCAGCAGCGTCCGACTAGCGGGGGGATCCAATGAGCAGTTCTTC. The encoded protein is CASSVRLAGGSNEQFF.

The chain recombines TRBV6-2 or TRBV6-3 with TRBJ2-7; 8 bases match TRBD1. V lost 6 bases to trimming and J lost 0 bases; unmatched junction nucleotides: 16. Germline-derived CDR1 and CDR2 are MNHEY and SVGEGT. The CDR3 is made up of 18 amino acids. CDR3 sequence: CASSPGQGRGLSSYEQYF. CDR3 DNA: TGTGCCAGCAGCCCAGGACAGGGAAGGGGGTTGAGCTCCTACGAGCAGTACTTC.